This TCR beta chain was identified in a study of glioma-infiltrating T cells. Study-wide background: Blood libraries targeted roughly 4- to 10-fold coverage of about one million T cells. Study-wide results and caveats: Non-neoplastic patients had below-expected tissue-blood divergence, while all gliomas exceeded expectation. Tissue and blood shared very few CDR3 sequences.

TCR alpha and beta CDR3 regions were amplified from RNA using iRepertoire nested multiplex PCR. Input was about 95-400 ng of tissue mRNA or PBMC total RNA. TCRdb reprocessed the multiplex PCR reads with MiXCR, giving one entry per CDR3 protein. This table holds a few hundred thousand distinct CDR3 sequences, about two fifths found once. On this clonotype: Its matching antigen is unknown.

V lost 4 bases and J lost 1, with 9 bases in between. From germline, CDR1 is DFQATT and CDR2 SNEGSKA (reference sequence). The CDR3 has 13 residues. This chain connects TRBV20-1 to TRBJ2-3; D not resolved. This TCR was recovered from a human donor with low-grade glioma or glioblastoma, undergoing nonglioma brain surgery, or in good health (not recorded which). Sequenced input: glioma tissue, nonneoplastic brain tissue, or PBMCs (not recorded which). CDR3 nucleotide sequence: TGCAGTGCTACTTGGAGTGGCACAGATACGCAGTATTTT. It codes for CSATWSGTDTQYF.